This record covers a single T cell receptor (beta chain). Its antigen is currently unknown. This sample is part of a study of early stage breast cancer tumors. Overall study context: ER+/PR+/HER2- status applied to about 80% of the 16 invasive breast tumors. Study-level results: Tumors had approximately 2.5-fold higher T cell density than normal breast.

The data were produced by immunoSEQ multiplex PCR, yet TCRdb's version contains in-frame clones alone and is incomplete. The repertoire includes roughly 48,000 clones, 75% to 85% of them detected once, and about 1.3% sits in the top ten. There are 16 residues in the CDR3. Germline assignment: CDR1 MGHRA and CDR2 YSYEKL. The V gene lost 3 bases and the J gene lost 5 bases, with 17 bases spanning the gap. The genes are TRBV4-1 and TRBJ1-5; maybe TRBD1 (6 bases). The sample taken for sequencing was blood. This clonotype was obtained from a person between 50 and 60 years old with breast cancer. This chain's CDR3 is CASSHGPGGKDQPQHF. The CDR3 bases are TGCGCCAGCAGCCATGGACCGGGGGGCAAGGATCAGCCCCAGCATTTT.